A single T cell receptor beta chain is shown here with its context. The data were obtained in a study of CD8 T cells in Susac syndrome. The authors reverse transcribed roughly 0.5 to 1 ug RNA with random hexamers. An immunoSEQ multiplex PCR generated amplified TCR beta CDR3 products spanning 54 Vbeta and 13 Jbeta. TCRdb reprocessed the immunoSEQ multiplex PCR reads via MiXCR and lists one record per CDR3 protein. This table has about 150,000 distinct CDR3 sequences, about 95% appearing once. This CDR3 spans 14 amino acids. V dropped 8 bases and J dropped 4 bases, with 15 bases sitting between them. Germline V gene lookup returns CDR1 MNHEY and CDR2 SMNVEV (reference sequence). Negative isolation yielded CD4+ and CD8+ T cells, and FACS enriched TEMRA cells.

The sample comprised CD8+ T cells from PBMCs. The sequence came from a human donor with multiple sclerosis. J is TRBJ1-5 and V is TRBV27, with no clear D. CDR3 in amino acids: CASGPRAWNQPQHF. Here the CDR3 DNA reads TGTGCCAGCGGCCCTCGGGCCTGGAATCAGCCCCAGCATTTT.